These 13 T cell receptor beta chains originate from one sample sequenced in a study of T cells expressing NK-cell markers. TCRdb reworked the 5' RACE reads into one entry per CDR3 protein, no DNA. Its table records 90,000 to 130,000 distinct CDR3 sequences. The sample was blood T cells: a sorted CD56 or NKG2C T cell subset, CD4+ or CD8+ T cells, or bulk PBMC T cells (not recorded which). Receptors originate from a woman between 18 and 70 years old in good health.

This sequence joins TRBV19 and TRBJ2-1; TCRdb lists TRBD2, though no DNA is available to test this call. Germline values: CDR1 LNHDA, CDR2 SQIVND (reference sequence). This CDR3 is built from 16 residues. The CDR3 loop reads CASSIYAGGSYNEQFF.

J is TRBJ2-1 and V is TRBV12-3 or TRBV12-4; the TRBD2 assignment by TCRdb is unverifiable without DNA. This CDR3 region has 13 residues. The CDR3: CASDRGGGNEQFF.

CDR3 loop: CASSLRLATYEQYF. The chain is built from TRBV5-6 and TRBJ2-7; the TRBD2 assignment by TCRdb is unverifiable without DNA. This CDR3 spans 14 amino acids. CDR1 SGHDT and CDR2 YYEEEE come from the germline V gene.

V gene TRBV7-6 combines with J gene TRBJ1-1; absent DNA, TCRdb's TRBD1 call cannot be checked. In germline, CDR1 is SGHVS, CDR2 FNYEAQ. This CDR3 comprises 15 residues. The CDR3 loop is CASSLTDILNTEAFF.

The chain uses TRBV28 and TRBJ2-2; TCRdb reports TRBD1, a call that lacks DNA to check it against. The CDR3 contains 16 residues. The germline CDR1 and CDR2 sequences are MDHEN and SYDVKM. The CDR3: CASSYDSMTNTGELFF.

CDR3 sequence: CASSSLGGLAEQFF. V and J are TRBV6-5 and TRBJ2-1; the TRBD1 assignment by TCRdb is unverifiable without DNA. CDR3 size: 14 residues. From germline, CDR1 is MNHEY and CDR2 SVGAGI.

The chain combines TRBV5-1 with TRBJ2-1; no DNA is available, so the TRBD2 call from TCRdb remains unchecked. Germline loops: CDR1 SGHRS, CDR2 YFSETQ. This CDR3 spans 15 amino acids. The CDR3 is CASSLSGGGYNEQFF.

The rearrangement links TRBV30 to TRBJ1-1. This CDR3 region has 13 residues. Germline-derived CDR1 and CDR2 are GTSNPN and SVGIG (reference sequence). This CDR3 is CAWSVTENTEAFF.

This rearrangement joins TRBV7-9 to TRBJ2-1; TCRdb's assignment of TRBD1 cannot be checked, as there is no DNA. Germline assignment: CDR1 SEHNR and CDR2 FQNEAQ (reference sequence). CDR3 length equals 13 residues. The CDR3 sequence is CASSPGPWDEQFF.

J is TRBJ2-1 and V is TRBV19; TCRdb's D gene call, TRBD1, goes unchecked for lack of DNA. Germline assignment: CDR1 LNHDA and CDR2 SQIVND (reference sequence). This CDR3 spans 16 amino acids. CDR3 protein: CASSNHPETGYNEQFF.

The chain recombines TRBV5-4 with TRBJ2-1; checking the TCRdb D call of TRBD2 is not possible without DNA. There are 14 residues in the CDR3. Germline V gives CDR1 SGHNT, CDR2 YYREEE (reference sequence). The CDR3 protein is CASSGSGNYNEQFF.

This sequence joins TRBV20-1 and TRBJ2-2; TCRdb lists TRBD2, though no DNA is available to test this call. Germline-derived CDR1 and CDR2 are DFQATT and SNEGSKA (reference sequence). The CDR3 loop spans 16 amino acids. CDR3 sequence: CSARLAGGPYVGELFF.

The J gene is TRBJ2-5, the V gene TRBV14; absent DNA, TCRdb's TRBD2 call cannot be checked. CDR3 size: 15 residues. Germline values: CDR1 SGHDN, CDR2 FVKESK. CDR3 in amino acids: CASSLYTSERETQYF. Full variable domain (remainder filled in from reference TRBV14 and TRBJ2-5): EAGVTQFPSHSVIEKGQTVTLRCDPISGHDNLYWYRRVMGKEIKFLLHFVKESKQDESGMPNNRFLAERTGGTYSTLKVQPAELEDSGVYFCASSLYTSERETQYFGPGTRLLVL.